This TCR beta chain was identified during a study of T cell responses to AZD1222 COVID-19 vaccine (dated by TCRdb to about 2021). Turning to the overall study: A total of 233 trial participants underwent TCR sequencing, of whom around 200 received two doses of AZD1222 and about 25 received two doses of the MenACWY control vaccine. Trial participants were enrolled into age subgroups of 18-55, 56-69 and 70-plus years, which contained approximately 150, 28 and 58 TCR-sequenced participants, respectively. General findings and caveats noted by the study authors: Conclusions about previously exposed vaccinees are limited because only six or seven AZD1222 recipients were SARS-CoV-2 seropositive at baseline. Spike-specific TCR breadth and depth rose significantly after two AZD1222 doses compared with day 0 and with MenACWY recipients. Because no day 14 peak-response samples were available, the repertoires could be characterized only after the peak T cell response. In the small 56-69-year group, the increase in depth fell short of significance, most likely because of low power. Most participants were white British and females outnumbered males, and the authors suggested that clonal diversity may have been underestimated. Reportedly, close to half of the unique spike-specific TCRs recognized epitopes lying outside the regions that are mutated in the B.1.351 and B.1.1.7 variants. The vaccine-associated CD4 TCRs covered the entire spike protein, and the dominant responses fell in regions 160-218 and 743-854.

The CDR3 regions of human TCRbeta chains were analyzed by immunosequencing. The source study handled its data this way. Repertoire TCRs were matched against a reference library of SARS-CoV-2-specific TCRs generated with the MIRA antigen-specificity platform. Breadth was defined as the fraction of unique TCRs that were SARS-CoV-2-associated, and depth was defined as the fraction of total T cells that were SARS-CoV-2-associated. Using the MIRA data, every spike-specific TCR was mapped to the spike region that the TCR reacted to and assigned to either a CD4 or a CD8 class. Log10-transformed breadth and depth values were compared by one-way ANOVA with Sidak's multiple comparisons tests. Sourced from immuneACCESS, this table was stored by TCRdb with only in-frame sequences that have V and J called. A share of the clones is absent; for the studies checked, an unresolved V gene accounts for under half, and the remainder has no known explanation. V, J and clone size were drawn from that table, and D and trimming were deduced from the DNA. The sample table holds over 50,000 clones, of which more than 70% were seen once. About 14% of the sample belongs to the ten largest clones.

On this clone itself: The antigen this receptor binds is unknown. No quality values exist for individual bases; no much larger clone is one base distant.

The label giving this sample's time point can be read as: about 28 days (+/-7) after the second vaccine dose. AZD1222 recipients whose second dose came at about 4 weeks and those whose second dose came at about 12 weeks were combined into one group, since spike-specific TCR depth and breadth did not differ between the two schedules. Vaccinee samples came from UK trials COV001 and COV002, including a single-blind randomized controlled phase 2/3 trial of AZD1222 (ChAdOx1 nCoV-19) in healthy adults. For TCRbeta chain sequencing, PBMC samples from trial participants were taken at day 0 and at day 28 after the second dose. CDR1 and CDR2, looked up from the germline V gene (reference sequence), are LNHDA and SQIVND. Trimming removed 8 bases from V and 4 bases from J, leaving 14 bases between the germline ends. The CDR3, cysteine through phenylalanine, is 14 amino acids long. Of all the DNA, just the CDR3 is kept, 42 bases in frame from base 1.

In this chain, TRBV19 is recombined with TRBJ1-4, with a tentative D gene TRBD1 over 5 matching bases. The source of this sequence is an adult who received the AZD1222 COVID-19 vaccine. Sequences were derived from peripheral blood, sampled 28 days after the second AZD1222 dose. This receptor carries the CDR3 CASRTPRGNEKLFF. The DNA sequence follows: TGTGCCAGTCGCACCCCTAGGGGTAATGAAAAACTGTTTTTT.